Presented here are 25 T cell receptor beta chains from one specimen sequenced in a study of T cells in Graves' hyperthyroidism and ophthalmopathy. The TCR beta CDR3 regions underwent amplification using RNA transcripts as the source. Primed by the HTBI set, a first-round RT-PCR was run on the TCR CDR3. TCRdb re-called the multiplex PCR reads through MiXCR, storing one row per CDR3 protein. The data contain 300,000 to 500,000 distinct CDR3 sequences, about 16% of them singletons. The sample consisted of blood. These receptors all come from a woman aged 25 to 45 with Graves' hyperthyroidism.

This chain uses TRBV29-1 with TRBJ2-5; no reliable D call. CDR1 is SQVTM and CDR2 is ANQGSEA in the germline V gene. With 7 bases removed from V and 4 bases from J, the gap between germline ends came to 7 bases. This CDR3 is built from 10 residues. Here the CDR3 reads CSAALETQYF. CDR3 DNA: TGCAGCGCCGCCTTAGAGACCCAGTACTTC.

This clonotype showed up many times. The J gene is TRBJ2-7, the V gene TRBV3-1; 12 bases map to TRBD2. The CDR3 totals 16 residues. CDR1 LGHDT and CDR2 YNNKEL come from the germline V gene (reference sequence). Trimming took 4 bases from V and 1 from J; bases not matched to a gene: 5. CDR3 amino acids: CASSPTLAGGSYEQYF. In nucleotides, the CDR3 is TGTGCCAGCAGCCCCACGCTAGCGGGAGGGTCCTACGAGCAGTACTTC.

This clonotype was counted ten times or more. Sequence at one end of the junction differs from germline and may be a read error. The rearrangement links TRBV2 to TRBJ1-1, with no clear D. In germline, CDR1 is SNHLY, CDR2 FYNNEI. The length of the CDR3 is 13 residues. The CDR3 reads CASREGLYTEAFF. CDR3 DNA sequence: TGTGCCAGCAGGGAAGGGCTATACACTGAAGCTTTCTTT.

This clonotype was observed at least ten times. V usage is TRBV3-1 and J usage is TRBJ2-1; the D gene is possibly TRBD2 (6 bases). The germline V gene encodes CDR1 LGHDT and CDR2 YNNKEL (reference sequence). The CDR3 loop spans 16 amino acids. V was pared by 1 base and J by 6 bases, with 16 bases between. The CDR3 bases are TGTGCCAGCAGCCAAGCCCCCCGGGCGGGAAGCAATGAGCAGTTCTTC. Translation: CASSQAPRAGSNEQFF.

The rearrangement links TRBV9 to TRBJ1-1; D unresolved. Germline values: CDR1 SGDLS, CDR2 YYNGEE. The CDR3 totals 14 residues. The V end lost 0 bases, the J end lost 3 bases, and 9 bases lay between the germline ends. As DNA, the CDR3 is TGTGCCAGCAGCGTAGAACAGATGGACACTGAAGCTTTCTTT. As protein: CASSVEQMDTEAFF.

This clonotype has ten or more counts. This chain connects TRBV6-1 to TRBJ2-1, with 7 bases fitting TRBD2. Germline CDR1 reads MNHNS; CDR2 reads SASEGT. V was clipped by 1 base and J by 6 bases; unmatched bases: 12. The CDR3 is made up of 17 amino acids. The CDR3 DNA is TGTGCCAGCAGTGAAGAGGAAGTGGGAGGGCCTGGCAATGAGCAGTTCTTC. Translation: CASSEEEVGGPGNEQFF.

The chain has TRBV20-1 and TRBJ2-1, with 8 bases matching TRBD2. The CDR3 has 16 residues. With 8 bases clipped from V and 9 bases from J, the junction kept 21 bases outside the gene matches. Germline-derived CDR1 and CDR2 are DFQATT and SNEGSKA (reference sequence). The CDR3 loop reads CSTPRASSGRLSEQFF. The CDR3 DNA sequence: TGCAGTACGCCCCGAGCAAGCAGCGGGAGACTAAGTGAGCAGTTCTTC.

The chain recombines TRBV20-1 with TRBJ1-5; a possible D gene is TRBD1 (6 bases). Per germline, CDR1 DFQATT and CDR2 SNEGSKA (reference sequence). The V end was cut by 6 bases, the J end by 3 bases, with 12 bases between. The CDR3 covers 13 residues. CDR3 amino acids: CSARRGDNQPQHF. The CDR3 DNA follows: TGCAGTGCGAGGAGGGGGGACAATCAGCCCCAGCATTTT.

This clonotype was picked up a small number of times. The V and J genes are TRBV12-3 or TRBV12-4 and TRBJ2-7; D gene unclear. V was shortened by 7 bases and J by 0 bases, with 16 bases between the two germline ends. The CDR3 length is 15 residues. The CDR3, as DNA: TGTGCCAGCACCATAGGGCAGGTATCCTCCTACGAGCAGTACTTC. Translation gives CASTIGQVSSYEQYF.

The J gene is TRBJ2-7, the V gene TRBV5-6, with D maybe TRBD2 (7 bases). The CDR3 loop spans 15 amino acids. Germline-derived CDR1 and CDR2 are SGHDT and YYEEEE. Trimming took 1 base from V and 3 from J, leaving 14 bases between them. The CDR3 spells CASSLRGARGYEQYF. DNA for the CDR3: TGTGCCAGCAGCTTGCGGGGGGCACGGGGCTACGAGCAGTACTTC.

This clonotype was detected ten times or more. The CDR3 region is CASSLTDTDTQYF. DNA of the CDR3: TGTGCCAGCAGTTTAACAGACACAGATACGCAGTATTTT. The rearrangement uses TRBV12-3 or TRBV12-4 and TRBJ2-3; D remains unclear. CDR3 length equals 13 residues. Trimming shortened V by 2 bases and J by 2 bases, and 5 bases separated the two germline ends.

CDR3 DNA sequence: TGCAGTGCTAGAGTTCCGGGACTAGCGGGAGCCCAGTACAATGAGCAGTTCTTC. As protein: CSARVPGLAGAQYNEQFF. The chain has TRBV20-1 and TRBJ2-1, with TRBD2 matching over 14 bases. With 1 base clipped from V and 4 bases from J, the junction kept 9 bases outside the gene matches. The CDR3 sequence is 18 residues long. Per the germline V gene, CDR1 is DFQATT and CDR2 is SNEGSKA (reference sequence).

At least ten counts were recorded for this clonotype. J is TRBJ1-1 and V is TRBV28; D is uncertain. Trimming cost V 2 bases and J 0 bases, with 13 bases left between them. Looked up from germline, CDR1 is MDHEN and CDR2 is SYDVKM. The CDR3 contains 16 residues. As DNA, the CDR3 is TGTGCCAGCAGTTTAGTGTATGGGTCCTTGAACACTGAAGCTTTCTTT. Translation: CASSLVYGSLNTEAFF.

This clonotype was counted only a few times. The J gene is TRBJ2-7, the V gene TRBV28, with 8 bases that match TRBD1. V shed 1 base, J shed 4 bases, and the junction held 3 bases outside the gene matches. CDR1 is MDHEN and CDR2 is SYDVKM in the germline V gene. CDR3 size: 14 residues. The CDR3 protein is CASSLSGGEYEQYF. The CDR3 DNA is TGTGCCAGCAGTTTATCAGGGGGCGAGTACGAGCAGTACTTC.

On this clonotype: One base away lies a much larger clone, so this may be a sequencing read error. The conserved closing phenylalanine or tryptophan is absent in this CDR3, likely reflecting a read error. The chain recombines TRBV3-1 with TRBJ2-7, with TRBD1 matching 7 bases. V trimming: 7 bases; J trimming: 6 bases; junction bases outside the gene matches: 6. The CDR3 spans 12 residues. Germline CDR1 is LGHDT and CDR2 is YNNKEL (reference sequence). The CDR3: CASMGQSAEQYL. In DNA, the CDR3 is TGTGCCAGCATGGGACAGTCAGCCGAGCAGTACCTC.

Ten or more counts support this clonotype. The chain carries TRBV13 and TRBJ2-1; 10 nucleotides agree with TRBD2. CDR3 size: 16 residues. The germline V gene has CDR1 PRHDT and CDR2 FYEKMQ (reference sequence). Trimming removed 0 bases from V and 5 bases from J; junction bases left unmatched: 4. CDR3 protein: CASSLGSLAGDNEQFF. The CDR3 DNA is TGTGCCAGCAGCTTAGGTTCGCTAGCGGGAGACAATGAGCAGTTCTTC.

This clonotype has at least ten counts. This chain connects TRBV28 to TRBJ2-7; D is perhaps TRBD2 (7 bases). From germline, CDR1 is MDHEN and CDR2 SYDVKM. This CDR3 comprises 15 residues. Deletions cut 6 bases from V and 2 bases from J, with 17 bases between. The CDR3 DNA sequence: TGTGCCAGCAGCTCTGGAGGGGGGGAAGCCTACGAGCAGTACTTC. Translation: CASSSGGGEAYEQYF.

This clonotype appeared many times. This chain links TRBV3-1 with TRBJ2-5; no clear D. The CDR3 is 12 residues long. V dropped 1 base and J dropped 4 bases, with 4 bases sitting between them. Germline loops: CDR1 LGHDT, CDR2 YNNKEL (reference sequence). In DNA form, the CDR3 reads TGTGCCAGCAGCCAAGTTCGAGAGACCCAGTACTTC. Translation: CASSQVRETQYF.

This clonotype is a singleton in its sample. This may arise from a read error, as a much more abundant clone is one base away. This chain uses TRBV20-1 with TRBJ1-1; D unclear. Germline CDR1 reads DFQATT; CDR2 reads SNEGSKA (reference sequence). The CDR3 covers 13 residues. The CDR3 region is CSTRERPNTEAFF. The DNA of the CDR3 is TGCAGTACTAGAGAACGACCGAACACTGAAGCTTTCTTT.

This clonotype was counted at least ten times. This chain connects TRBV20-1 to TRBJ1-6, with 8 bases aligning to TRBD1. The V gene end was trimmed by 5 bases and the J gene end by 0 bases; junction bases not matched to a gene: 18. CDR3 length equals 20 residues. Germline V gene data show CDR1 as DFQATT and CDR2 as SNEGSKA (reference sequence). The chain's CDR3 is CSARAIYGQGDSSYNSPLHF. The CDR3 region has the DNA TGCAGTGCTCGAGCCATCTACGGACAGGGCGATAGCTCCTATAATTCACCCCTCCACTTT.

This clonotype has ten or more counts. The rearrangement joins TRBV2 to TRBJ2-1; 7 bases are shared with TRBD1. V lost 5 bases, J lost 5 bases, and 6 bases stayed unmatched. The CDR3 is 14 residues long. The germline V gene has CDR1 SNHLY and CDR2 FYNNEI. Here the CDR3 reads CASSFRDSHNEQFF. As DNA, the CDR3 is TGTGCCAGCAGTTTCCGGGACAGCCACAATGAGCAGTTCTTC.

This clonotype was seen at least ten times. The chain combines TRBV12-3 or TRBV12-4 with TRBJ2-5; TRBD1 might be the D (6 bases). The CDR3 spans 15 residues. V lost 5 bases, J lost 3 bases, and 16 bases lay in between. CDR3 nucleotide sequence: TGTGCCAGCAGTAACAGGGATGGTGGCAAAGAGACCCAGTACTTC. Its translation: CASSNRDGGKETQYF.

This chain joins TRBV20-1 and TRBJ2-1; tentative D call: TRBD1 (5 bases). The CDR3 has 14 amino acids. In germline, CDR1 is DFQATT, CDR2 SNEGSKA (reference sequence). Trimming took off 8 bases at V and 0 bases at J, with 14 bases between the two ends. The CDR3 DNA reads as TGCAGTATTTTCCGGACACTCTCCTACAATGAGCAGTTCTTC. Its protein product is CSIFRTLSYNEQFF.

As regards this clonotype: One junction end does not reproduce the germline sequence, and a read error may be involved. V usage is TRBV20-1 and J usage is TRBJ1-1, with D possibly TRBD1 on 5 matching bases. CDR1 DFQATT and CDR2 SNEGSKA come from the germline V gene (reference sequence). The CDR3 has 13 amino acids. CDR3 amino acids: CSARQGPNTEASF. The CDR3 region has the DNA TGCAGTGCTAGACAGGGCCCTAACACTGAAGCTTCCTTT.

The CDR3, as DNA: TGTGCCAGCATATCGGGACAGGGTTCGTACGAGCAGTACTTC. Translation gives CASISGQGSYEQYF. The V gene is TRBV2, the J gene TRBJ2-7; 9 nucleotides line up with TRBD1. V dropped 7 bases and J dropped 4; count of bases not matched to a gene: 8. CDR1 is SNHLY, CDR2 FYNNEI, per germline. The CDR3 has 14 residues.